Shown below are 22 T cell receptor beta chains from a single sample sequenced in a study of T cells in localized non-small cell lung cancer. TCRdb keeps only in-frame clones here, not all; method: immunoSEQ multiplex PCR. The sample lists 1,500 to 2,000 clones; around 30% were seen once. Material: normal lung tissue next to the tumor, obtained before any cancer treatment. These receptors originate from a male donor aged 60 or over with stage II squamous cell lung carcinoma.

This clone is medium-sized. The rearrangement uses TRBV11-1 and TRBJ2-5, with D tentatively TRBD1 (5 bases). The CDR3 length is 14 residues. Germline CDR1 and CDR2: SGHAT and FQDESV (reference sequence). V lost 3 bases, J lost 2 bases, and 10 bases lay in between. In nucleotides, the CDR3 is TGTGCCAGCAGCTTCATAGACAGTCAAGAGACCCAGTACTTC. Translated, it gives CASSFIDSQETQYF.

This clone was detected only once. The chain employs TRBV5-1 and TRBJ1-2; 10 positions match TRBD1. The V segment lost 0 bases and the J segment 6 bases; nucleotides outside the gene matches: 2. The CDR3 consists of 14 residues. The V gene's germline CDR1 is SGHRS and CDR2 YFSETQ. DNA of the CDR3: TGCGCCAGCAGCTTGGCCGGGACAGGGGATGGCTACACCTTC. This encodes CASSLAGTGDGYTF.

The CDR3 spells CASRLGSLSSTEAFF. Written as DNA, the CDR3 is TGCGCCAGCAGGCTTGGTTCTTTGTCGTCCACTGAAGCTTTCTTT. The chain uses TRBV5-1 and TRBJ1-1; no clear D. Trimming removed 5 bases at V and 4 bases at J, with 18 bases between. The CDR3 has 15 residues. The germline V gene has CDR1 SGHRS and CDR2 YFSETQ.

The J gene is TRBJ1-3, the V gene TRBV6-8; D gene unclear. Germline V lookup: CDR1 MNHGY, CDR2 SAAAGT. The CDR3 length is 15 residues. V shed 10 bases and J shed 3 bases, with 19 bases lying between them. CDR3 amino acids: CAITPYQLDGNTIYF. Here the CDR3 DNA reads TGTGCCATCACCCCATACCAACTGGATGGAAACACCATATATTTT.

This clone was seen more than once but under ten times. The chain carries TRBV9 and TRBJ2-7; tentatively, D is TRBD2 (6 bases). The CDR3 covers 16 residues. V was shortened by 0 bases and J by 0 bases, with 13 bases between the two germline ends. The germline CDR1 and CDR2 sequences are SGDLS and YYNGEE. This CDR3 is CASSVEGLANSYEQYF. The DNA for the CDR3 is TGTGCCAGCAGCGTAGAAGGTCTAGCGAACTCCTACGAGCAGTACTTC.

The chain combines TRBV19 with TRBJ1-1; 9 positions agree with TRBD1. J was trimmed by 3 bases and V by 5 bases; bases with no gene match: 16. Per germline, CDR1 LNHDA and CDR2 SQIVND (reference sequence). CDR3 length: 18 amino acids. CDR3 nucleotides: TGTGCCAGTAGTCTCGGGACAGGGAAGTTCCGGAGGGACACTGAAGCTTTCTTT. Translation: CASSLGTGKFRRDTEAFF. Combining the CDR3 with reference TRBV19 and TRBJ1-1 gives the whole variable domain DGGITQSPKYLFRKEGQNVTLSCEQNLNHDAMYWYRQDPGQGLRLIYYSQIVNDFQKGDIAEGYSVSREKKESFPLTVTSAQKNPTAFYLCASSLGTGKFRRDTEAFFGQGTRLTVV.

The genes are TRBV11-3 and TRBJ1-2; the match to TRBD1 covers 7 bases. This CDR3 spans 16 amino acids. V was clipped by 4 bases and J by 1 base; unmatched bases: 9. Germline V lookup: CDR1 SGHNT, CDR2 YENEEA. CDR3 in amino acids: CASSSRRRQGNYGYTF. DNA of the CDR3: TGTGCCAGCAGCTCCCGGCGTCGACAGGGTAACTATGGCTACACCTTC.

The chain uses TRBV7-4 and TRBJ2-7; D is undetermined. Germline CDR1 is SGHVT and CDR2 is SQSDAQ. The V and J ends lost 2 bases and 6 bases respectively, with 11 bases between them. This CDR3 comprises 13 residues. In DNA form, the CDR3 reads TGTGCCAGCAGCTTAAGGGCCTTGGGCGAGCAGTACTTC. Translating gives CASSLRALGEQYF.

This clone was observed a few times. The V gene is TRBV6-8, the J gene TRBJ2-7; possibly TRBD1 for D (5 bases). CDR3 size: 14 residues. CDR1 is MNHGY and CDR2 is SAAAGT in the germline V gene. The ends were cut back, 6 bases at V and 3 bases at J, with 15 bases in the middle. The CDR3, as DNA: TGTGCCAGCAGGAGAGAACCTAGGGGCTACGAGCAGTACTTC. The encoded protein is CASRREPRGYEQYF.

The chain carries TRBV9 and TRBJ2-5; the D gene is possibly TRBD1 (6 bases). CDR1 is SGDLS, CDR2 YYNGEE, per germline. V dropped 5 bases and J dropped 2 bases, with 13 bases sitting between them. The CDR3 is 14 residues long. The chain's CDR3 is CASSTQGLQETQYF. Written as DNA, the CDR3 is TGTGCCAGCAGTACCCAGGGGCTACAAGAGACCCAGTACTTC.

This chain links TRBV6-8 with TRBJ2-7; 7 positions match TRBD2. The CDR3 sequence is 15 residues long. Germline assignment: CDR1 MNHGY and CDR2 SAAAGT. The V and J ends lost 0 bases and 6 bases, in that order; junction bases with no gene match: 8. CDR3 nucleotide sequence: TGTGCCAGCAGTTACTCTTTCGCGGGAGAGGGCGAGCAGTACTTC. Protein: CASSYSFAGEGEQYF.

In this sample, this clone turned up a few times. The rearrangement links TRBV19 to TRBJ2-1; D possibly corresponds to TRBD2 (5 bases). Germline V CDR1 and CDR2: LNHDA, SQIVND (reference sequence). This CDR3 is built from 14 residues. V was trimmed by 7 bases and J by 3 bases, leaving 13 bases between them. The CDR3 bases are TGTGCCAGTACCCCGAGGGTAGGCTACAATGAGCAGTTCTTC. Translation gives CASTPRVGYNEQFF.

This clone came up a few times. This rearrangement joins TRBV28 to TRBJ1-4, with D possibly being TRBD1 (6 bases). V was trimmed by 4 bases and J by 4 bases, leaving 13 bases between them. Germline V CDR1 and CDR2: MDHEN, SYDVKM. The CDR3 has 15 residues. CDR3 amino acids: CASSSTGSNNEKLFF. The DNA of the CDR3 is TGTGCCAGCAGTTCAACAGGGAGTAATAATGAAAAACTGTTTTTT.

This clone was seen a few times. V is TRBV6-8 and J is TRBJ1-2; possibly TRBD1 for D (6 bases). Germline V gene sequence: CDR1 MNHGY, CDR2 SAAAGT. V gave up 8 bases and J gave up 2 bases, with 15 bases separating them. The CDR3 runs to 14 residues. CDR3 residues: CASGRAGENYGYTF. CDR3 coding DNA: TGTGCCAGCGGAAGAGCAGGGGAGAACTATGGCTACACCTTC.

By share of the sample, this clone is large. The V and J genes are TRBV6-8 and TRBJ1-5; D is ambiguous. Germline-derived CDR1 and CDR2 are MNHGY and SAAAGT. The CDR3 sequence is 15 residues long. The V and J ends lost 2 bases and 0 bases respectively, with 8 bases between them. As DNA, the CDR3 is TGTGCCAGCAGTTACGGGAGACATAGCAATCAGCCCCAGCATTTT. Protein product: CASSYGRHSNQPQHF.

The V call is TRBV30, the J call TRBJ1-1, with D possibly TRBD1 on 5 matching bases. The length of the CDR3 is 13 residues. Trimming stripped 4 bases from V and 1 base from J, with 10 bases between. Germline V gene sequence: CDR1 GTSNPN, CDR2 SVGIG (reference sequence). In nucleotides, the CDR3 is TGTGCCTGGACCCAAGACAGGAACACTGAAGCTTTCTTT. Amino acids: CAWTQDRNTEAFF.

CDR3 protein: CASSAPTSGGAGEQFF. DNA for the CDR3: TGTGCCAGCAGCGCCCCGACTAGCGGGGGGGCAGGTGAGCAGTTCTTC. The V gene is TRBV13, the J gene TRBJ2-1; 14 nucleotides match TRBD2. V gave up 5 bases and J gave up 9 bases; unmatched junction bases: 9. Germline loops: CDR1 PRHDT, CDR2 FYEKMQ (reference sequence). The CDR3 totals 16 residues.

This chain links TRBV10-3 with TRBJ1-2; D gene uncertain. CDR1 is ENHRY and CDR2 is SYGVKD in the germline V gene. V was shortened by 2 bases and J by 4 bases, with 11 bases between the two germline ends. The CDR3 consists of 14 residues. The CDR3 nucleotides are TGTGCCATCAGTGAGGAGGAAAGGAGCTATGGCTACACCTTC. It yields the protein CAISEEERSYGYTF.

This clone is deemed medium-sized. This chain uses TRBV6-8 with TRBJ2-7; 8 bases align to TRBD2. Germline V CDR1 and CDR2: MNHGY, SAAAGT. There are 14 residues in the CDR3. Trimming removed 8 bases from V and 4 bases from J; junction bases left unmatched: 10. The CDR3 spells CASANSGGAYEQYF. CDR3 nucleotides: TGTGCCAGCGCCAACTCGGGGGGGGCGTACGAGCAGTACTTC.

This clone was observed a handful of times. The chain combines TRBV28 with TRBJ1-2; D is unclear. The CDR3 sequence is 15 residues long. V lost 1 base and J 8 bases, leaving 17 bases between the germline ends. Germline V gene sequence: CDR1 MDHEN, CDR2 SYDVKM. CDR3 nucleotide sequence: TGTGCCAGCAGTTTATATGGTGGGCAGGTTGGGGGCTACACCTTC. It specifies CASSLYGGQVGGYTF.

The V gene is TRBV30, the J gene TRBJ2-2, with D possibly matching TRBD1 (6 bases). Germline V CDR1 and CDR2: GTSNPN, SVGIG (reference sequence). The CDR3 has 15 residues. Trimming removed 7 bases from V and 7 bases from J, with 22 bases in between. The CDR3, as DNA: TGTGCCTTATCCCTCGGACAGCTTCTAGGCGGGGAGCTGTTTTTT. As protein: CALSLGQLLGGELFF.

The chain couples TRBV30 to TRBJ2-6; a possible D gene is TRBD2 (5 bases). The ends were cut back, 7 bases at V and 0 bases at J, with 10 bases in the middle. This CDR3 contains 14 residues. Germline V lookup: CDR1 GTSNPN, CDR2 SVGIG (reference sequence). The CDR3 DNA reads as TGTGCCTCGGGGTCTCGCTCTGGGGCCAACGTCCTGACTTTC. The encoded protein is CASGSRSGANVLTF.